The 26 T cell receptor beta chains in this list originate from one sample, sequenced in a study of monozygotic twins with cystic fibrosis. Sequencing used immunoSEQ multiplex PCR; TCRdb keeps in-frame clones, though not all of them. The sample holds around 34,000 clones, around 66% seen once. The specimen sequenced was blood. The receptors originated from a girl aged 10 to 17 with cystic fibrosis.

The genes are TRBV7-2 and TRBJ1-2, with D perhaps TRBD1 (6 bases). Deletions cut 6 bases from V and 4 bases from J, with 9 bases between. CDR1 is SGHTA, CDR2 FQGNSA, per germline. The CDR3 is made up of 12 amino acids. The CDR3 region is CASSRTAYGYTF. The DNA for the CDR3 is TGTGCCAGCAGTAGGACAGCCTATGGCTACACCTTC.

This clone was observed a handful of times. The V and J genes are TRBV7-2 and TRBJ1-2; 9 bases are a match to TRBD1. The germline V gene encodes CDR1 SGHTA and CDR2 FQGNSA. V trimming: 1 base; J trimming: 8 bases; junction bases outside the gene matches: 8. CDR3 length equals 15 residues. In DNA, the CDR3 is TGTGCCAGCAGCTTAGACTCGGACAGGGGTAGAGGCTACACCTTC. It codes for CASSLDSDRGRGYTF. The full variable domain, with the rest looked up from reference TRBV7-2 and TRBJ1-2, is GAGVSQSPSNKVTEKGKDVELRCDPISGHTALYWYRQSLGQGLEFLIYFQGNSAPDKSGLPSDRFSAERTGGSVSTLTIQRTQQEDSAVYLCASSLDSDRGRGYTFGSGTRLTVV.

V is TRBV6-1 and J is TRBJ2-7; tentatively, D is TRBD1 or TRBD2 (5 bases each). Trimming took 8 bases from V and 5 from J, leaving 10 bases between them. Germline loops: CDR1 MNHNS, CDR2 SASEGT. The CDR3 consists of 11 residues. The CDR3: CASGRGDEQYF. The DNA of the CDR3 is TGTGCCAGCGGTCGAGGGGACGAGCAGTACTTC.

This chain uses TRBV7-2 with TRBJ1-1; tentative D call: TRBD1 (6 bases). This CDR3 is 15 amino acids long. Trimming shortened V by 5 bases and J by 0 bases, and 13 bases separated the two germline ends. Germline loops: CDR1 SGHTA, CDR2 FQGNSA. This CDR3 is CASSTAGTMNTEAFF. The CDR3 bases are TGTGCCAGCAGCACGGCCGGGACAATGAACACTGAAGCTTTCTTT.

This clone was recorded a few times. The chain has TRBV7-9 and TRBJ1-1; 7 bases fit TRBD1. CDR1 is SEHNR, CDR2 FQNEAQ, per germline (reference sequence). V gave up 5 bases and J gave up 5 bases; unmatched junction bases: 11. CDR3 length: 15 residues. The CDR3 here is CASSRRQGGETEAFF. In DNA form, the CDR3 reads TGTGCCAGCAGCCGCCGACAGGGAGGAGAGACTGAAGCTTTCTTT.

This clone was seen a single time. J is TRBJ2-7 and V is TRBV15; D may be TRBD1 (6 bases). The CDR3 runs to 14 residues. Trimming left V 1 base short and J 0 bases short, with 7 bases between. Germline values: CDR1 LNHNV, CDR2 YYDKDF (reference sequence). Here the CDR3 DNA reads TGTGCCACCAGCAGAGGGGACAACTCCTACGAGCAGTACGTC. Translated, it gives CATSRGDNSYEQYV.

This chain joins TRBV1 and TRBJ2-1; the table calls TRBD2, which could not be checked here. TRBV1 is listed as a pseudogene. The CDR3 loop spans 17 amino acids. The CDR3 here is CTSSQGLAGVSYNEQFF. The CDR3 nucleotides are TGCACCAGCAGCCAGGGACTAGCGGGAGTATCCTACAATGAGCAGTTCTTC.

The chain combines TRBV28 with TRBJ1-1; 7 nucleotides line up with TRBD1. Losses at the gene ends were 6 bases for V and 3 bases for J; bases not matched to a gene: 10. The CDR3 spans 15 residues. Germline V gene sequence: CDR1 MDHEN, CDR2 SYDVKM. CDR3 amino acids: CASSPYRGGDTEAFF. CDR3 DNA sequence: TGTGCCAGCAGCCCCTACAGGGGCGGGGACACTGAAGCTTTCTTT.

This chain uses TRBV5-8 with TRBJ1-2; tentatively, D is TRBD1 (5 bases). CDR3 length: 16 residues. The germline V and J ends were trimmed by 0 bases and 4 bases, with 16 bases remaining between them. CDR1 and CDR2 from the germline V gene are SGHTS and YDEGEE. This CDR3 is CASSLAMAGTGYGYTF. CDR3 coding DNA: TGTGCCAGCAGCTTGGCCATGGCAGGGACCGGCTATGGCTACACCTTC. The whole variable domain, filled in from reference TRBV5-8 and TRBJ1-2, reads EAGVTQSPTHLIKTRGQQATLRCSPISGHTSVYWYQQALGLGLQFLLWYDEGEERNRGNFPPRFSGRQFPNYSSELNVNALELEDSALYLCASSLAMAGTGYGYTFGSGTRLTVV.

The gene calls are TRBV6-1 and TRBJ1-5; D is unresolved. The CDR3 is 12 residues long. Trimming took 3 bases from V and 1 from J, leaving 1 base between them. Germline loops: CDR1 MNHNS, CDR2 SASEGT. The CDR3 is CASSDSNQPQHF. The CDR3 nucleotides read TGTGCCAGCAGTGACAGCAATCAGCCCCAGCATTTT.

This clone was found a few times. The chain employs TRBV11-1 and TRBJ2-5, with 7 bases lining up with TRBD1. This CDR3 comprises 15 residues. With 5 bases clipped from V and 0 bases from J, the junction kept 6 bases outside the gene matches. Germline loops: CDR1 SGHAT, CDR2 FQDESV (reference sequence). The CDR3 region has the DNA TGTGCCAGCAGCATGGGGACAGCATACCAAGAGACCCAGTACTTC. Translation gives CASSMGTAYQETQYF.

Only a few counts were recorded for this clone. This chain links TRBV29-1 with TRBJ1-1; 7 bases map to TRBD1. CDR3 size: 12 residues. Germline CDR1 SQVTM, CDR2 ANQGSEA. With 6 bases clipped from V and 4 bases from J, the junction kept 5 bases outside the gene matches. In DNA form, the CDR3 reads TGCAGCGTCAAACAGGGGACCACTGAAGCTTTCTTT. This sequence encodes CSVKQGTTEAFF.

The genes are TRBV2 and TRBJ2-1; unclear D gene. The CDR3 length is 15 residues. The V end was cut by 6 bases, the J end by 0 bases, with 12 bases between. Germline-derived CDR1 and CDR2 are SNHLY and FYNNEI. Here the CDR3 DNA reads TGTGCCAGCAGCCTGGAAGGTAGCTCCTACAATGAGCAGTTCTTC. Its protein product is CASSLEGSSYNEQFF.

The rearrangement joins TRBV10-3 to TRBJ2-7; 8 bases line up with TRBD2. Germline CDR1 reads ENHRY; CDR2 reads SYGVKD. V shed 3 bases and J 0 bases; nucleotides not matched to a gene: 13. The CDR3 has 18 amino acids. Here the CDR3 DNA reads TGTGCCATCAGTGATTGGGGGCGGGAGGCGAGAAGCTCCTACGAGCAGTACTTC. The encoded protein is CAISDWGREARSSYEQYF.

The chain recombines TRBV25-1 with TRBJ2-1, with 11 bases aligning to TRBD2. With V trimmed by 3 bases and J by 3 bases, 4 bases remained unmatched. Germline loops: CDR1 MGHDK, CDR2 SYGVNS. The CDR3 totals 16 residues. CDR3 region: CASSDDLAGGYNEQFF. The CDR3 nucleotides read TGTGCCAGCAGTGATGATCTAGCGGGGGGCTACAATGAGCAGTTCTTC.

V usage is TRBV9 and J usage is TRBJ2-5; no reliable D call. The V end lost 3 bases, the J end lost 5 bases, and 11 bases lay between the germline ends. Germline values: CDR1 SGDLS, CDR2 YYNGEE. This CDR3 region has 13 residues. CDR3 DNA: TGTGCCAGCAGCGCTACTATGGGGGAGACCCAGTACTTC. The encoded protein is CASSATMGETQYF.

The rearrangement links TRBV7-9 to TRBJ2-6; 7 bases map to TRBD1. The CDR3 is made up of 17 amino acids. J lost 2 bases, V lost 4 bases, and 8 bases had no gene match. Per the germline V gene, CDR1 is SEHNR and CDR2 is FQNEAQ (reference sequence). Here the CDR3 DNA reads TGTGCCAGCAGCTCAACGAGGGGGCGGGCTGGGGCCAACGTCCTGACTTTC. Amino acids: CASSSTRGRAGANVLTF.

This chain uses TRBV4-3 with TRBJ1-1; 9 bases agree with TRBD1. Germline V gene lookup returns CDR1 LGHNA and CDR2 YSLEER. The junction had 8 bases not matched to a gene; V was cut back by 0 bases and J by 6 bases. This CDR3 is built from 16 residues. CDR3 region: CASSQDRGTGSAEAFF. The CDR3 DNA reads as TGCGCCAGCAGCCAAGATCGGGGGACAGGGTCTGCTGAAGCTTTCTTT.

The chain links TRBV28 to TRBJ2-6, with D possibly matching TRBD2 (5 bases). This CDR3 spans 15 amino acids. Per the germline V gene, CDR1 is MDHEN and CDR2 is SYDVKM. V lost 2 bases and J 1 base, leaving 6 bases between the germline ends. As DNA, the CDR3 is TGTGCCAGCAGTTTAAGCGGATCTGGGGCCAACGTCCTGACTTTC. Translated, it gives CASSLSGSGANVLTF.

This clone was seen a handful of times. The chain employs TRBV25-1 and TRBJ2-5; weak D call: TRBD2 (6 bases). The V gene lost 5 bases and the J gene lost 5 bases, with 15 bases spanning the gap. This CDR3 has 14 amino acids. CDR1 and CDR2 (germline): MGHDK, SYGVNS. The CDR3 DNA is TGTGCCAGCAGTCGGGAGCTTGGGGTGGAGACCCAGTACTTC. Its protein product is CASSRELGVETQYF.

The rearrangement links TRBV6-6 to TRBJ2-3; 7 nucleotides agree with TRBD2. V was pared by 0 bases and J by 1 base, with 1 base of the junction left unmatched. Germline lookup yields CDR1 MNHNY and CDR2 SVGAGI (reference sequence). The CDR3 is 15 residues long. CDR3 loop: CASSYSLAGTDTQYF. The DNA of the CDR3 is TGTGCCAGCAGTTACTCCCTAGCGGGCACAGATACGCAGTATTTT.

This chain uses TRBV28 with TRBJ1-2, with unresolved D. The germline gives CDR1 MDHEN, CDR2 SYDVKM. Trimming took off 6 bases at V and 2 bases at J, with 7 bases between the two ends. CDR3 length: 12 residues. For the CDR3, the DNA is TGTGCCAGCAGGCCGGGGAACTATGGCTACACCTTC. Translated: CASRPGNYGYTF.

The chain employs TRBV30 and TRBJ1-1; possible D gene TRBD1, 5 bases. Per the germline V gene, CDR1 is GTSNPN and CDR2 is SVGIG (reference sequence). This CDR3 has 13 residues. V gave up 0 bases and J gave up 7 bases, with 12 bases separating them. The CDR3 bases are TGTGCCTGGAGTGTACGGCGGGGCGTTGAAGCTTTCTTT. Protein product: CAWSVRRGVEAFF.

In its sample, this clone was seen a few times. The V call is TRBV4-1, the J call TRBJ1-1; possible D gene TRBD1, 5 bases. The germline V and J ends were trimmed by 7 bases and 0 bases, with 15 bases remaining between them. CDR1 and CDR2 (germline): MGHRA, YSYEKL. The CDR3 is made up of 15 amino acids. The CDR3 coding sequence is TGCGCCAGCAAGTTGGGACCTACCATGAACACTGAAGCTTTCTTT. This sequence encodes CASKLGPTMNTEAFF.

This chain links TRBV4-3 with TRBJ2-1; tentatively, D is TRBD2 (5 bases). Germline CDR1 and CDR2: LGHNA and YSLEER. V dropped 4 bases and J dropped 8 bases, with 21 bases sitting between them. This CDR3 comprises 16 residues. The CDR3 nucleotides are TGCGCCAGCAGCCTGGAACAGAAGTGGGAGCGAGATGAGCAGTTCTTC. Translation gives CASSLEQKWERDEQFF.

The J gene is TRBJ2-1, the V gene TRBV5-1, with 7 bases that match TRBD2. The CDR3 loop spans 14 amino acids. Germline trimming cut 0 bases from V and 5 bases from J; bases unmatched to any gene: 2. Germline CDR1 and CDR2: SGHRS and YFSETQ. The chain's CDR3 is CASSLGLAHNEQFF. The CDR3 coding sequence is TGCGCCAGCAGCTTGGGACTAGCCCACAATGAGCAGTTCTTC.